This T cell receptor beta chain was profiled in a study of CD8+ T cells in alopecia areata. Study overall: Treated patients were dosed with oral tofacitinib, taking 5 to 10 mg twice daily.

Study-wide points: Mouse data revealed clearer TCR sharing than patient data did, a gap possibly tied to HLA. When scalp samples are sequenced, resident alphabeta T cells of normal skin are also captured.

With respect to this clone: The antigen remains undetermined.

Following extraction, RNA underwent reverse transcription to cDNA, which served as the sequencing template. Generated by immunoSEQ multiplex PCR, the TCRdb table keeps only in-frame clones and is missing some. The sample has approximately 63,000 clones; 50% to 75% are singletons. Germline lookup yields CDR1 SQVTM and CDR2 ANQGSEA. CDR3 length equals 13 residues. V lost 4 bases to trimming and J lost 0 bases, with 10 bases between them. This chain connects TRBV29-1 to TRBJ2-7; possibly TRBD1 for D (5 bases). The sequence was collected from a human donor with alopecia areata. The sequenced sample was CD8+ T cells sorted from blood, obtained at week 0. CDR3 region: CSVVFDSSYEQYF. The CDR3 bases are TGCAGCGTTGTTTTCGACAGCTCCTACGAGCAGTACTTC.